Detailed here is one TCR beta chain. Its binding antigen is unknown. No much larger clone exists at a distance of one base, and base qualities are not known. The data belong to a study of tumor and adjacent non-tumor tissue in lung cancer (dated by TCRdb to 2016 to 2019). Background for the entire study: Of the cohort, eleven to twelve patients had adenocarcinoma, 2 had squamous cell carcinoma and 1 had small cell lung cancer. A total of roughly 120,000,000 productive TCRbeta reads were generated by sequencing, corresponding to an average of about 4.17 million reads per sample. Among the roughly 15 patients, ages ranged from roughly 30 to 85 years, approximately 10 were men and 5 were women, and disease was TNM stage I to III. The study compared bulk TCRbeta repertoires from lung tumor tissue and matched distant non-tumor lung tissue of about 15 lung cancer patients. For each patient, one tumor sample and one normal lung sample were taken, giving under 35 paired specimens that underwent TCRbeta CDR3 sequencing.

V is cut by 4 bases and J by 1 base, and the space between the germline ends is 11 bases. The CDR3 holds 15 amino acids from the cysteine to the phenylalanine. Here the CDR3 DNA is all that survives: 45 bases in frame from base 1. CDR1 and CDR2, per the germline V gene, are SGHVS and FQNEAQ. The library was generated by multiplex PCR. The sequencer listed for this sample is Illumina HiSeq 2500. TCRbeta libraries were constructed through three rounds of nested PCR with primers (Table S4) according to protocols modified from ARM-PCR. Before sequencing, PCR products in the 200-500 bp range were cut out of the gel and cleaned up using the QIAquick gel extraction kit. For the original study's pipeline: Reads were cleaned using Trimmomatic, were merged into complete CDR3 sequences using FLASH, and were assigned to V(D)J germline segments using MiTCR. Clonal diversity was computed as the inverse Simpson's index with VDJtools. Productive reads were defined as in-frame sequences without a premature stop codon. Through fastp at Q25 and MiXCR, TCRdb rebuilt clones from the public reads, retaining in-frame beta chains. For every CDR3 protein sequence, its rows merge into one entry that carries the most common genes and DNA. For this entry, the V and J calls and clone size follow TCRdb and not the study's own pipeline. This sample comprises 70,000 to 90,000 distinct CDR3 sequences, 60% to 80% of them detected only once. The top ten constitute 9.5% to 15% of the sample.

RNA was isolated from bulk unsorted tissue, and RNA quality was assessed with a NanoDrop ND-1000 and an Agilent 2100. Donors were newly diagnosed lung cancer patients admitted for thoracic surgery in China between August and November 2014, without prior chemotherapy. The study excluded patients who had received radiotherapy or chemotherapy before or who had another cancer at the same time. Surgical tissue pieces of 1-2 cm3 were preserved in RNAlater solution and were kept at -80 degrees C until use. General study outcomes and caveats: Younger patients had significantly higher TCR diversity, and higher tumor TCR diversity was associated with shorter overall and disease-free survival. TCR diversity (inverse Simpson) was significantly higher in tumor than in normal lung tissue (roughly 430 vs 170, P = 0.0075, Mann-Whitney U test). The cohort had only about 15 patients, and the authors noted that larger samples and more detailed clinical data are needed. The methods do not name the sequencing platform or mention unique molecular identifiers. The top 100 clones accounted for a significantly larger cumulative portion of the repertoire in normal lung than in tumor tissue. Because peripheral blood was not sequenced, the blood TCRbeta repertoires of the lung cancer patients in the study went unexamined.

The sequence joins TRBV7-8 to TRBJ2-1; the D gene lacks a confident call. The material sequenced was lung tumor tissue. The TCR was taken from a woman between 50 and 59 years old with non-small cell lung cancer. CDR3 region: CASSSRPASYNEQFF. The DNA sequence is as follows: TGTGCCAGCAGCTCCCGACCAGCATCCTACAATGAGCAGTTCTTC.